This TCR beta chain was recorded in a study of T cells after yellow fever vaccination (dated by TCRdb to about 2019). Regarding the complete study: The SMART-Seq v4 Ultra Low Input RNA kit was used to prepare libraries from fractions with low cell numbers. Blood was drawn at multiple timepoints before and after primary and secondary immunization, with bulk PBMC replicates and cell subsets isolated. To track T-cell clones before and after primary and booster YFV17D yellow fever vaccination, bulk TCR alpha and beta repertoires were sequenced longitudinally. The cohort comprised two healthy male donors, one aged 18 to 29 and one aged 30 to 40 years. On the study overall, not on this receptor specifically: A small share of clonotypes was detected in both CD4 and CD8 compartments, with the overlap likely arising from convergent recombination. Compared with the primary T-cell response, the secondary T-cell response was faster but weaker, reaching its peak on day 5 rather than on day 15. Most clones expanded after primary vaccination were re-detected after the booster (almost 98% of CD4 and more than 70% of CD8), suggesting broad memory maintenance. Because abundant contaminating clonotypes from the bulk population could be contained in FACS-sorted repertoires, computational filtering was required. Only a couple of donors were included in the study, so the extent to which the findings can be generalized is limited.

Details on this clonotype: The clone's antigen remains unknown. Per-base qualities were not stored, and no clone one base away is much larger.

V loses 6 bases of germline sequence and J loses 5 bases, and the interval between the two ends is 16 bases. From the cysteine up to the phenylalanine, the CDR3 has a length of 14 residues. Only CDR3 DNA is held: 42 bases, read in frame from base 1. According to the germline V gene, CDR1 reads MNHNS and CDR2 reads SASEGT. TCR cDNA was made using 5'RACE template switching, a step that added a universal primer site and unique molecular identifiers. Priming for cDNA synthesis came from both the TCR alpha and TCR beta constant segments. Libraries were amplified in two PCR steps, with sample barcodes and sequencing adapters added in the second step. Sequencing of libraries was done on Illumina HiSeq 2500 (2x100 bp) or NovaSeq (2x150 bp). The study's own analysis went as follows. Reads were demultiplexed and collapsed into UMI consensus sequences with MIGEC, and V(D)J alignment was performed with MiXCR. Clonotypes responding to the vaccine were identified with edgeR on replicate PBMC samples, with the criteria of FDR below 0.01 and a log2 fold change above 5 up to day 15. CD4 or CD8 identity was assigned to each bulk clonotype according to whether the clonotype was present at higher abundance in the sequenced CD4 repertoire or the sequenced CD8 repertoire. TCRdb reprocessing: public reads trimmed at Q25 with fastp, clones called with MiXCR, in-frame beta chains kept. Every CDR3 protein is listed once, alongside the most common genes and DNA of its rows. TCRdb's processing, not the authors', yielded these V and J calls. For this sample the table gives about 350,000 distinct CDR3 sequences, of which approximately 8% were detected only once. The top ten constitute approximately 18% of the sample.

Interpreted using the paper, the treatment or condition label stands for: live attenuated yellow fever vaccine strain. Two biological replicates of bulk PBMCs were collected at each blood-draw timepoint. A standard Ficoll-Paque protocol was used to isolate PBMCs from peripheral blood. TriZol was used to extract RNA from bulk PBMCs, from CD4 and CD8 fractions, and from dextramer-positive and dextramer-negative fractions. The starting material was PBMCs, obtained approximately 40 days after the first yellow fever vaccination. This TCR came from a man between 18 and 35 years old who received the YFV17D yellow fever vaccine. This chain is built from TRBV6-1 and TRBJ1-1; matching of 6 bases hints at TRBD1 as the D gene. The CDR3 protein is CASRAIQGPTEAFF. The DNA reads TGTGCCAGCAGGGCAATACAGGGCCCAACTGAAGCTTTCTTT.